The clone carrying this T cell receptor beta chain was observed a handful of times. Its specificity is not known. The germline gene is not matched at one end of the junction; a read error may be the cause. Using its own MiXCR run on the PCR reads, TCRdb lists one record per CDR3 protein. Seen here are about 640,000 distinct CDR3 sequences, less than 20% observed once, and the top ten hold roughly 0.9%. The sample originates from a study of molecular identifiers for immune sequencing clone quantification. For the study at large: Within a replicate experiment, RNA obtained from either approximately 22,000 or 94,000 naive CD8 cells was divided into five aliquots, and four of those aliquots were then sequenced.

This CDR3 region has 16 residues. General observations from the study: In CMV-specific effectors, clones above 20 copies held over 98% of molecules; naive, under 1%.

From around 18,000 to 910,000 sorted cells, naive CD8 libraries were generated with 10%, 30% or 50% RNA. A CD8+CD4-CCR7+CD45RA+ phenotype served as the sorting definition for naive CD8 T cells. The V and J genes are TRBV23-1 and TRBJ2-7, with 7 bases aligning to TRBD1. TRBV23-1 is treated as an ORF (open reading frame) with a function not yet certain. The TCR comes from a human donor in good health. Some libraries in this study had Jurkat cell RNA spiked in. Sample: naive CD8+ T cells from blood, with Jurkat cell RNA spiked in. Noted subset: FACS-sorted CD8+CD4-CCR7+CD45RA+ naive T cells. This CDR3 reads CAGSLKIYRGSYEQYF. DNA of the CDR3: TGCGCCGGCAGTCTCAAAATATACAGGGGATCCTACGAGCAGTACTTC.